Described below is a single T cell receptor (beta chain) sequence and its context. No antigen is known for it. The data were taken from a study of blood T cells in healthy people across ages. Germline values: CDR1 SGDLS, CDR2 YYNGEE. This CDR3 is 14 amino acids long. The V gene lost 4 bases and the J gene lost 2 bases, with 12 bases spanning the gap. Whole-study findings and limits: Total diversity from one million sequenced T cells was likely underestimated. Compared with aged donors, long-lived donors showed fewer expanded clones, suggesting selection.

Sample-barcoded 5' priming and a J-beta primer mix drove a second PCR of roughly 6 to 12 cycles. The template-switch adaptor, which had 12 random nucleotides, put a tag on each cDNA molecule. TCRdb processed the 5' RACE reads anew with MiXCR; each CDR3 protein has one entry. The sample carries about 800,000 distinct CDR3 sequences, about 25% recorded once. Separately, the same data were catalogued under a study of T cells of mothers and their children. As that report states: In unrelated and related pairs, TCR recombination output is shaped in a similar way by thymic selection.

The clonotype was recovered from a boy aged 10-17 years in good health. This sequence joins TRBV9 and TRBJ1-2; possibly TRBD1 for D (6 bases). Sequenced: blood. CDR3 amino acids: CASSTQTGNYGYTF. The CDR3 nucleotides read TGTGCCAGCAGCACCCAAACAGGGAACTATGGCTACACCTTC.